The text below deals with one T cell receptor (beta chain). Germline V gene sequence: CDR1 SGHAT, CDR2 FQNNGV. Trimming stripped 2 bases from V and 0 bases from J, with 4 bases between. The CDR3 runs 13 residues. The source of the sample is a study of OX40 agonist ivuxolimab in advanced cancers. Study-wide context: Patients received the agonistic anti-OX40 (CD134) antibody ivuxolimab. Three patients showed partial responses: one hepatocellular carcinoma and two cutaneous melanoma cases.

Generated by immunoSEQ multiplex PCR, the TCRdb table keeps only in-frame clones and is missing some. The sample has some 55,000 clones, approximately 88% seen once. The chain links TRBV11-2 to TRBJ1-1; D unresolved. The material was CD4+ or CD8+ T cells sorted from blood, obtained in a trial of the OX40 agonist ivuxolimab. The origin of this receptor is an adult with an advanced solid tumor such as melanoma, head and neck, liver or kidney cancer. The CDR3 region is CASSLYLNTEAFF. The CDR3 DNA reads TGTGCCAGCAGCTTATACCTGAACACTGAAGCTTTCTTT.